This T cell receptor (beta chain) emerged from a study of cytomegalovirus exposure and HLA in healthy donors. On this clone itself: No antigen is known for it.

V was cut by 6 bases and J by 2 bases, with 11 bases left in between. In germline, CDR1 is MNHEY, CDR2 SMNVEV (reference sequence). This CDR3 has 14 amino acids. The data were produced by immunoSEQ multiplex PCR, yet TCRdb's version contains in-frame clones alone and is incomplete. This table holds about 190,000 clones, roughly 84% found once. Notes on the study in general: The study listed some 160 cytomegalovirus-associated TCR beta chains. Three CMV-associated chains proved CMV antigen-specific in vitro. The majority of TCR sequences were rare, yet some public TCRs appeared in many donors.

The receptor was derived from a young woman in good health and CMV-seropositive. The sequencing input was PBMCs. V usage is TRBV27 and J usage is TRBJ1-3, with TRBD1 as a possible D gene (5 bases). The CDR3 nucleotides read TGTGCCAGCAGGGAGACGGGGGCTGGAAACACCATATATTTT. Translating gives CASRETGAGNTIYF.